Here is one T cell receptor beta chain with its context. 60 Vbeta and 13 Jbeta primers were used in PCR. Only in-frame clones appear in the TCRdb table, and some are missing; sequencing was by immunoSEQ multiplex PCR. Of roughly 140,000 clones listed, around 80% are singletons. V dropped 6 bases and J dropped 0; count of bases not matched to a gene: 9. CDR3 size: 17 residues. CDR1 is SQVTM and CDR2 is ANQGSEA in the germline V gene. This sample stems from a study of cytomegalovirus exposure and HLA in healthy donors. Sequencing was carried out using PBMCs. The TCR sequence derives from a female donor in good health and CMV-seronegative. The chain links TRBV29-1 to TRBJ2-6, with 9 bases lining up with TRBD1. CDR3 coding DNA: TGCAGCGTGCCGGACAGGGGCCGGATCTCTGGGGCCAACGTCCTGACTTTC. Translation gives CSVPDRGRISGANVLTF.